This T cell receptor beta chain was found in a study of intratumoral heterogeneity in liver cancer. With regard to the full study: In the full roughly 14-patient cohort, the median age was around 69 years and the majority of patients were male. The overall cohort comprised some 71 multiregional samples from some 14 HCC patients, with 51 tumoral and 20 or so adjacent nontumoral regions. To investigate intratumor heterogeneity, the study integrated RNA-seq, DNA sequencing, TCR-seq and SNP array data drawn from multiple regions of hepatocellular carcinoma specimens. Beyond this particular receptor, the publication reports: In each sequenced patient, significantly more unique T-cell clonal expansions were found in tumor region a than in region b. Within each of the two sequenced patients, overall T cell clonality showed no significant difference between tumor regions. RNA-seq-based estimates of regional differences in tumor-infiltrating lymphocyte burden were reportedly confirmed by TCR sequencing. Limitations acknowledged by the authors included a relatively low number of patients and under-sampled representation of tumor-infiltrating lymphocytes.

The CDR3 goes from the cysteine to the phenylalanine over 14 residues. Just CDR3 DNA is preserved here, 42 bases in frame from base 1. The germline V end is reduced by 8 bases and the J end by 3 bases; junction bases left unmatched: 8. CDR1 and CDR2 (SGHNT, YENEEA) derive from the germline V gene. This clone is considered large (0.1 to 1%). What this receptor recognizes is not known. No much larger clonotype is one base removed from it; base qualities were not supplied. Samples labelled H came from distinct, geographically separated regions of the hepatocellular carcinoma nodule. Early-stage hepatocellular carcinoma was present in all patients, and no therapy was administered to any patient before surgical resection. The sampled areas showed no macroscopic signs of necrosis or hemorrhage. Multiple regions from two patients underwent TCR sequencing (ImmunoSeq). Frozen resection tissue samples were collected at least 1 cm apart from each other. The DNeasy blood and tissue kit was used to extract genomic DNA from bulk tissue.

Using the immunoSEQ assay, the TCR beta chain CDR3 regions were sequenced from genomic DNA. Rearranged VDJ segments were amplified with primers annealing to V and J segments. For the original study's pipeline: The ImmunoSeq Analyzer software was used to compute clonality and richness metrics. To find clones with differing abundance between regions, Fisher's exact test was applied together with a beta-binomial method for extra stringency. What TCRdb holds here is the immuneACCESS table cut down to in-frame rearrangements. Part of the clones is not present; checked against another copy, under half of the missing clones reflect an unresolved V gene, and the others are unexplained. V, J and clone size were drawn from that table, and D and trimming were deduced from the DNA. In all, the sample holds 6,000 to 7,000 clones, and roughly 52% of those were seen once. The ten largest clones add up to approximately 15% of the sample.

This receptor chain uses TRBV11-3 and TRBJ2-7, and 9 junction bases match TRBD1. The source of this sequence is a man between 65 and 85 years old with hepatocellular carcinoma. The sequenced sample was tumor tissue, obtained before any cancer treatment. The CDR3 protein: CASSPGQGIYEQYF. The DNA sequence is given as TGTGCCAGCTCCCCGGGACAGGGAATCTACGAGCAGTACTTC. The CDR3 plus the reference TRBV11-3 and TRBJ2-7 genes for the other parts give the full variable domain: EAGVVQSPRYKIIEKKQPVAFWCNPISGHNTLYWYLQNLGQGPELLIRYENEEAVDDSQLPKDRFSAERLKGVDSTLKIQPAELGDSAVYLCASSPGQGIYEQYFGPGTRLTVT.